This T cell receptor (beta chain) originates from a study of T cell responses to AZD1222 COVID-19 vaccine (dated by TCRdb to about 2021). Background for the entire study: Because spike-specific TCR depth and breadth did not differ between the two schedules, AZD1222 recipients who got a second dose at roughly 4 weeks were pooled with those who got a second dose at roughly 12 weeks. TCR sequencing was performed for 230 to 250 trial participants, of whom around 200 were given two doses of AZD1222 and approximately 25 were given two doses of MenACWY control vaccine. Trial participants were enrolled by age into 18-55, 56-69 and 70-plus year subgroups, with approximately 150, 28 and 58 TCR-sequenced participants respectively.

The CDR3 regions of human TCRbeta chains were subjected to immunosequencing. The original pipeline was this. TCRs in the repertoires were matched against a reference library of SARS-CoV-2-specific TCRs that had been generated with the MIRA antigen-specificity platform. Breadth was defined as the fraction of unique TCRs that were SARS-CoV-2-associated. Depth was defined as the fraction of total T cells that were SARS-CoV-2-associated. Using the MIRA data, each spike-specific TCR was assigned both to the spike region to which the TCR was reactive and to a CD4 or CD8 class. Log10-transformed breadth and depth values were compared by one-way ANOVA with Sidak's multiple comparisons tests. TCRdb took over this immuneACCESS table, retaining in-frame rearrangements with V and J assigned. Such tables are incomplete; in checked studies, under half of the missing clones stem from an unresolved V gene, and the remainder is unexplained. V, J and clone size are taken as reported in that table, and D and trimming were inferred from the DNA itself. Recorded for this sample are about 210,000 clones; approximately 92% of them occurred a single time. The top ten clones comprise less than 1.5% of the sample.

Comment on this clone: Its antigen is currently not known. Nothing much larger sits one base from this clone, and base qualities are not available.

The time point tag for this specimen amounts to: baseline before first vaccination. Vaccinee samples came from UK trials COV001 and COV002, including a single-blind randomized controlled phase 2/3 trial of AZD1222 (ChAdOx1 nCoV-19) in healthy adults. Trial participant PBMC samples were collected at day 0 and day 28 after the second dose for TCRbeta chain sequencing. V is trimmed back by 6 bases and J by 4 bases, and the junction contains 2 bases that no gene match accounts for. From its cysteine to its phenylalanine, the CDR3 spans 14 amino acids. Only CDR3 DNA is held: 42 bases, read in frame from base 1. Via the germline V gene (reference sequence), CDR1 is LGHDT and CDR2 YNNKEL. Summary of the overall study and its limitations: Epitopes outside the regions mutated in the B.1.351 and B.1.1.7 variants were reportedly recognized by nearly half of the unique spike-specific TCRs. Because no day 14 peak-response samples were available, the repertoires could be characterized only after the peak T cell response. Conclusions about previously exposed vaccinees are limited because only six or seven AZD1222 recipients were SARS-CoV-2 seropositive at baseline. CD4 TCRs associated with the vaccine covered the entire spike protein, and the dominant responses were in regions 160-218 and 743-854. The 56-69-year group was small, and its depth increase did not reach significance, likely because of low power. After two AZD1222 doses, both the breadth and the depth of spike-specific TCRs were significantly higher than at day 0 and than in MenACWY recipients. Participants were mostly white British, with more females than males. The authors suggested clonal diversity may have been underestimated.

The sequence came from an adult in good health. The V and J genes are TRBV3-1 (or the pseudogene TRBV3-2) and TRBJ2-1, with 11 bases matching TRBD2. This sample comprised peripheral blood, obtained on day 0 of AZD1222 vaccination. The sequence in DNA is TGTGCCAGCAGGGGACTAGCGGATTACAATGAGCAGTTCTTC. Translation gives CASRGLADYNEQFF.